This TCR beta chain was recovered during a study of blood T cell repertoires in COVID-19 (dated by TCRdb to the early 2020s). About the full investigation: The collaborator samples originated in the United States, Italy and Spain and spanned the acute and convalescent phases of COVID-19. The material from the prospective study consisted of cDNA or gDNA derived from T cells, B-cell-depleted T cells, or PBMCs. The dataset comprised deeply sampled blood TCRbeta repertoires from subjects exposed to, actively infected with, or recovered from COVID-19. The repertoires were released in a freely available public database meant as a resource for research on the immune response to SARS-CoV-2. Samples came from the ongoing ImmuneRACE study (first 160 participants) plus 1,254 subjects from 6 global collaborators. Sample metadata almost always included a de-identified subject ID, COVID-19 status, age in years and sex. Where HLA class I and class II types were available, the types were taken from metadata supplied by the sample provider, not from assay-based typing. What the work shows at the level of the full study, not this receptor alone: The amount of clinical and demographic metadata varied by source and participant and was provided uncurated.

Samples from volunteer blood donors who had recovered from COVID-19 were contributed by a second Seattle source. The collaborating institutions used their own protocols to collect whole blood in K2EDTA tubes. For TCRbeta analysis, collaborators shipped samples in one of three forms: frozen whole blood, isolated PBMCs, or DNA extracted from either of those sample types. About this clone itself: Which antigen it targets is not known. Base qualities were left out, and no much larger clone turns up one base away.

TCRbeta CDR3 regions were amplified from genomic DNA using the immunoSEQ Assay, a bias-controlled multiplex PCR. Regarding the original processing steps: The number of nucleated cells in each sample was estimated by amplification of reference gene primers within the assay. To quantify the absolute abundance of each unique TCRbeta CDR3 rearrangement, sequence reads were collapsed and filtered. For each sample, productive Simpson clonality was calculated as the square root of Simpson's diversity index over productive rearrangements. TCRdb limited this immuneACCESS table to in-frame rearrangements with V and J called. A share of clones is missing; checked studies link under half to unresolved V genes, and the rest is unexplained. The V and J calls and clone size are taken from that table; D and trimming were inferred from the DNA. The sample includes 250,000 or so clones, with 84% observed a single time. In total, the top ten clones hold 1.5% of the sample.

The sequenced material came from peripheral blood. The sequence was collected from a woman aged 40-49 years who had recovered from COVID-19.

The CDR3 here reads CASSSQTGKFYNEQFF. The nucleotides are TGTGCCAGCAGTTCCCAGACAGGAAAATTCTACAATGAGCAGTTCTTC. The chain employs TRBV28 and TRBJ2-1, with a weak D call of TRBD1 (6 bases match). Reading from cysteine to phenylalanine, the CDR3 counts 16 amino acids. Only the CDR3 region is kept as DNA, spanning 48 bases read in frame from base 1. CDR1 and CDR2, per the germline V gene, are MDHEN and SYDVKM. V gives up 4 bases and J gives up 3 bases, and the segment between their germline ends measures 16 bases.